This T cell receptor beta chain was profiled in a study of T cell responses to AZD1222 COVID-19 vaccine. Comment on this clone: As yet, its antigen is unknown.

Germline V gene data show CDR1 as SGDLS and CDR2 as YYNGEE. Trimming pared 1 base from V and 8 bases from J, leaving 13 bases between. This CDR3 is 15 amino acids long. The assay was immunoSEQ multiplex PCR, and TCRdb's table has in-frame clones only and misses some. The data show 120,000 to 150,000 clones, with 70% to 90% seen just once and roughly 16% held by the top ten. Study-level points and caveats: Recipients of AZD1222 seropositive at baseline numbered only six or seven. Vaccination with two AZD1222 doses was followed by a rise in Spike-specific TCR breadth and depth.

The sequence derives from an adult in good health. Sequences were derived from peripheral blood, sampled on day 0 of AZD1222 vaccination. V is TRBV9 and J is TRBJ1-6; D unresolved. The CDR3 DNA reads TGTGCCAGCAGCGTAAGGGCAGAGTCGGATTCACCCCTCCACTTT. It codes for CASSVRAESDSPLHF.